These T cell receptor beta chains were read from a single sample in a study of T cell responses to AZD1222 COVID-19 vaccine. TCRdb's copy holds only in-frame clones and misses some; the assay was immunoSEQ multiplex PCR. The sample consists of over 150,000 clones, roughly 92% of them appearing once. The material was peripheral blood, obtained 28 days after the second AZD1222 dose. The receptors stem from an adult who received the AZD1222 COVID-19 vaccine. The CDR3 runs from the conserved cysteine through the conserved F or W. The order of the fields is D gene, clone size, V gene, J gene, CDR3 protein, CDR3 DNA. A D gene is named only where the DNA matches it firmly. Not every row has a clone size; where given, it reads once, few, many or a size class.

D: -; size: -; V: TRBV10-3; J: TRBJ2-6; CDR3: CAISESGPQVTGANVLTF; DNA: TGTGCCATCAGTGAGTCCGGCCCCCAAGTTACTGGGGCCAACGTCCTGACTTTC
D: -; size: -; V: TRBV27; J: TRBJ2-5; CDR3: CASRDRGGQETQYF; DNA: TGTGCCAGCAGAGACAGGGGAGGGCAAGAGACCCAGTACTTC
D: -; size: -; V: TRBV6-2/TRBV6-3; J: TRBJ1-1; CDR3: CASSSPRSAEVGRTEAFF; DNA: TGTGCCAGCAGTTCCCCCCGCAGTGCTGAGGTAGGTCGCACTGAAGCTTTCTTT
D: -; size: -; V: TRBV5-6; J: TRBJ2-1; CDR3: CASSHPSGPLYNEQFF; DNA: TGTGCCAGCAGCCACCCAAGCGGACCTTTATACAATGAGCAGTTCTTC
D: TRBD1; size: -; V: TRBV6-5; J: TRBJ2-5; CDR3: CASSYGTGEETQYF; DNA: TGTGCCAGCAGTTACGGGACAGGTGAAGAGACCCAGTACTTC
D: TRBD1; size: -; V: TRBV4-3; J: TRBJ2-7; CDR3: CASSRDGTGSSEQYF; DNA: TGCGCCAGCAGCCGCGACGGGACAGGGTCGAGCGAGCAGTACTTC
D: -; size: -; V: TRBV14; J: TRBJ1-1; CDR3: CASSPRHLNTEAFF; DNA: TGTGCCAGCAGCCCGCGACACCTGAACACTGAAGCTTTCTTT
D: TRBD1; size: -; V: TRBV6-5; J: TRBJ1-5; CDR3: CASNYDRVGNQPQHF; DNA: TGTGCCAGCAACTACGACAGGGTGGGCAATCAGCCCCAGCATTTT
D: TRBD2; size: -; V: TRBV3-1/TRBV3-2; J: TRBJ2-5; CDR3: CASSQEDAGGPETQYF; DNA: TGTGCCAGCAGCCAAGAGGACGCGGGGGGGCCAGAGACCCAGTACTTC
D: TRBD1; size: -; V: TRBV7-9; J: TRBJ2-7; CDR3: CASSWDRKSSYEQYF; DNA: TGTGCCAGCAGCTGGGACAGGAAGAGCTCCTACGAGCAGTACTTC
D: -; size: once; V: TRBV9; J: TRBJ2-1; CDR3: CASSVAGLYNEQFF; DNA: TGTGCCAGCAGCGTAGCCGGCTTATACAATGAGCAGTTCTTC
D: -; size: -; V: TRBV13; J: TRBJ1-3; CDR3: CASSLVLAGSSGNTIYF; DNA: TGTGCCAGCAGCTTAGTTCTCGCGGGAAGCTCTGGAAACACCATATATTTT
D: -; size: -; V: TRBV4-2; J: TRBJ2-3; CDR3: CASSQIKTQGLPSTDTQYF; DNA: TGTGCCAGCAGCCAAATAAAAACCCAAGGACTACCCAGCACAGATACGCAGTATTTT
D: -; size: -; V: TRBV19; J: TRBJ1-3; CDR3: CASSISGTYSGNTIYF; DNA: TGTGCCAGTAGTATTTCGGGCACGTACTCTGGAAACACCATATATTTT
D: -; size: once; V: TRBV27; J: TRBJ1-5; CDR3: CASRTLYSNQPQHF; DNA: TGTGCCAGCAGGACCCTTTATAGCAATCAGCCCCAGCATTTT
D: -; size: -; V: TRBV2; J: TRBJ2-7; CDR3: CASISGSYEQYF; DNA: TGTGCCAGCATCTCAGGGTCCTACGAGCAGTACTTC
D: -; size: -; V: TRBV5-4; J: TRBJ1-2; CDR3: CASSFGRENYGYTF; DNA: TGTGCCAGCAGTTTTGGACGGGAGAACTATGGCTACACCTTC
D: TRBD1; size: -; V: TRBV2; J: TRBJ1-1; CDR3: CASSRGQGLNTEAFF; DNA: TGTGCCAGCAGTCGGGGACAGGGCCTGAACACTGAAGCTTTCTTT
D: -; size: -; V: TRBV7-3; J: TRBJ2-2; CDR3: CASSLTGGRGNTGELFF; DNA: TGTGCCAGCAGCTTAACGGGGGGCCGAGGTAACACCGGGGAGCTGTTTTTT
D: -; size: -; V: TRBV18; J: TRBJ1-1; CDR3: CASSPWGAGTEAFF; DNA: TGTGCCAGCTCACCATGGGGCGCGGGTACTGAAGCTTTCTTT
D: TRBD1; size: -; V: TRBV6-5; J: TRBJ1-1; CDR3: CASSYYRDSIEAFF; DNA: TGTGCCAGCAGTTATTACCGGGACAGTATCGAAGCTTTCTTT
D: -; size: -; V: TRBV2; J: TRBJ2-3; CDR3: CASSPRQGRDWTDTQYF; DNA: TGTGCCAGCAGCCCTCGGCAGGGGAGGGATTGGACAGATACGCAGTATTTT
D: TRBD1; size: -; V: TRBV7-6; J: TRBJ2-1; CDR3: CASSLAQGAEANEQFF; DNA: TGTGCCAGCAGCTTAGCACAGGGGGCCGAGGCCAATGAGCAGTTCTTC
D: -; size: -; V: TRBV7-8; J: TRBJ1-1; CDR3: CASSLVEGQVGGTEAFF; DNA: TGTGCCAGCAGCTTAGTCGAGGGACAAGTGGGGGGAACTGAAGCTTTCTTT
D: TRBD1; size: -; V: TRBV12-5; J: TRBJ1-5; CDR3: CASGLVLFGTGRADQPQHF; DNA: TGTGCTAGTGGTTTGGTATTATTCGGGACAGGGAGGGCGGATCAGCCCCAGCATTTT
D: -; size: -; V: TRBV5-4; J: TRBJ1-1; CDR3: CASSLEGPRNTEAFF; DNA: TGTGCCAGCAGCTTGGAGGGGCCCCGGAACACTGAAGCTTTCTTT
D: -; size: -; V: TRBV9; J: TRBJ2-1; CDR3: CASSAASADGNEQFF; DNA: TGTGCCAGCAGCGCGGCTAGCGCGGACGGCAATGAGCAGTTCTTC
D: TRBD1; size: -; V: TRBV12-3/TRBV12-4; J: TRBJ1-1; CDR3: CASSLGTGAEAFF; DNA: TGTGCCAGCAGCCTCGGGACAGGGGCTGAAGCTTTCTTT
D: TRBD1; size: -; V: TRBV4-1; J: TRBJ2-7; CDR3: CASSQAGGEQYF; DNA: TGCGCCAGCAGCCAAGCAGGGGGAGAGCAGTACTTC
D: TRBD1; size: -; V: TRBV16; J: TRBJ1-5; CDR3: CASSSMAGGINQPQHF; DNA: TGTGCCAGCAGCTCAATGGCAGGGGGCATCAATCAGCCCCAGCATTTT